Following are 21 T cell receptor beta chains from one sample sequenced in a study of cytomegalovirus exposure and HLA in healthy donors. The PCR employed 60 Vbeta primers together with 13 Jbeta primers. Clones were sequenced by immunoSEQ multiplex PCR, and TCRdb holds only the in-frame ones, with some missing. The profile shows 170,000 or so clones, roughly 86% of them singletons. The sequenced sample was PBMCs. The receptors were sampled from a girl between 5 and 17 years old in good health and CMV-seropositive.

The rearrangement links TRBV4-1 to TRBJ1-5, with D perhaps TRBD1 (5 bases). V dropped 4 bases and J dropped 9 bases, with 13 bases sitting between them. Germline CDR1 reads MGHRA; CDR2 reads YSYEKL. The CDR3 has 13 amino acids. CDR3 sequence (DNA): TGCGCCAGCAGCCCGGCGGGGGGGTGGCCCCAGCATTTT. Its protein is CASSPAGGWPQHF.

V gene TRBV19 combines with J gene TRBJ1-5, with 12 bases fitting TRBD1. V trimming: 6 bases; J trimming: 7 bases; junction bases outside the gene matches: 10. This CDR3 spans 16 amino acids. Germline CDR1 reads LNHDA; CDR2 reads SQIVND (reference sequence). The CDR3 is CASRTRGTGGMQPQHF. CDR3 DNA: TGTGCCAGTAGGACGAGGGGGACAGGGGGCATGCAGCCCCAGCATTTT.

The rearrangement uses TRBV19 and TRBJ1-4; D remains unclear. Per the germline V gene, CDR1 is LNHDA and CDR2 is SQIVND (reference sequence). The V end lost 2 bases, the J end lost 6 bases, and 10 bases lay between the germline ends. This CDR3 is built from 14 residues. The CDR3 region is CASSILPMDEKLFF. The CDR3 nucleotides read TGTGCCAGTAGTATATTACCTATGGATGAAAAACTGTTTTTT.

On this clone itself: At one end the junction does not follow the germline gene, possibly because of a read error. For the CDR3, the DNA is TGTGCTAGCAGCTTCGGAATGGGGGGGCCGGAGACCCAGTACTTC. It yields the protein CASSFGMGGPETQYF. V usage is TRBV7-7 and J usage is TRBJ2-5; the D gene is possibly TRBD2 (7 bases). Germline CDR1 and CDR2: SSHAT and FNYEAQ (reference sequence). The CDR3 covers 15 residues.

The chain employs TRBV5-1 and TRBJ1-1; TRBD1 matches at 8 bases. Germline V CDR1 and CDR2: SGHRS, YFSETQ. V shed 2 bases, J shed 4 bases, and the junction held 13 bases outside the gene matches. The CDR3 sequence is 17 residues long. This CDR3 is CASSFIETGATLTEAFF. The CDR3 coding sequence is TGCGCCAGCAGCTTTATTGAGACAGGGGCCACCCTCACTGAAGCTTTCTTT.

This clone was detected only a few times. Other DNA variants within this sample encode the same CDR3. The J gene is TRBJ1-1, the V gene TRBV6-5; D unresolved. Trimming took off 5 bases at V and 1 base at J, with 5 bases between the two ends. The CDR3 has 12 amino acids. CDR1 is MNHEY and CDR2 is SVGAGI in the germline V gene. The CDR3 loop is CASSRGNTEAFF. DNA of the CDR3: TGTGCCAGCAGTCGGGGGAACACTGAAGCTTTCTTT.

V gene TRBV29-1 combines with J gene TRBJ2-7; TRBD2 matches 10 bases. Germline V gives CDR1 SQVTM, CDR2 ANQGSEA. The CDR3 sequence is 14 residues long. J was trimmed by 6 bases and V by 6 bases; bases with no gene match: 11. This CDR3 is CSVSGSGGASEQYF. The CDR3, as DNA: TGCAGCGTCAGTGGAAGCGGGGGGGCGAGCGAGCAGTACTTC.

The J gene is TRBJ2-7, the V gene TRBV11-2; perhaps TRBD2 as D (5 bases). Germline CDR1 SGHAT, CDR2 FQNNGV. CDR3 length: 16 amino acids. V was cut by 5 bases and J by 2 bases, with 19 bases left in between. The CDR3 nucleotides are TGTGCCAGCAGCCTTCGGCTAACTAGTTCCCCCTACGAGCAGTACTTC. Its protein product is CASSLRLTSSPYEQYF.

This clone has a single count. J is TRBJ1-6 and V is TRBV5-6, with 10 positions matching TRBD1. The CDR3 has 14 residues. In germline, CDR1 is SGHDT, CDR2 YYEEEE. After removal of 3 bases from V and 8 bases from J, the junction contained 2 bases not matched to a gene. In nucleotides, the CDR3 is TGTGCCAGCAGCTACGGGACAGGGGATTCACCCCTCCACTTT. Its protein is CASSYGTGDSPLHF.

This chain links TRBV6-6 with TRBJ2-3, with TRBD2 identical over 10 bases. V lost 2 bases and J lost 8; bases outside the gene matches: 4. CDR1 and CDR2 from the germline V gene are MNHNY and SVGAGI (reference sequence). This CDR3 contains 14 residues. The DNA for the CDR3 is TGTGCCAGCAGTTACGCCGAGCGGGGGGGTACGCAGTATTTT. This translates into CASSYAERGGTQYF.

The genes are TRBV5-1 and TRBJ1-1; TRBD1 agrees at 7 bases. Germline V gene lookup returns CDR1 SGHRS and CDR2 YFSETQ. The CDR3 is made up of 15 amino acids. The trim removed 2 bases at V and 4 bases at J, leaving 8 bases unmatched. In nucleotides, the CDR3 is TGCGCCAGCAGCTTATACCAGGGGGTCGGCACTGAAGCTTTCTTT. Protein: CASSLYQGVGTEAFF. Variable domain in full (rest from reference TRBV5-1 and TRBJ1-1): KAGVTQTPRYLIKTRGQQVTLSCSPISGHRSVSWYQQTPGQGLQFLFEYFSETQRNKGNFPGRFSGRQFSNSRSEMNVSTLELGDSALYLCASSLYQGVGTEAFFGQGTRLTVV.

The chain has TRBV11-2 and TRBJ1-2, with a tentative D call TRBD1 (5 bases). The CDR3 has 13 amino acids. V dropped 4 bases and J dropped 5 bases, with 11 bases sitting between them. Germline lookup yields CDR1 SGHAT and CDR2 FQNNGV. CDR3 DNA: TGTGCCAGCAGCTCCTATGCAGGGTATGGCTACACCTTC. Protein product: CASSSYAGYGYTF.

The chain combines TRBV4-1 with TRBJ2-5; 16 nucleotides line up with TRBD2. Trimming at V came to 0 bases and at J to 5 bases, leaving 9 bases not matched to a gene. The CDR3 runs 19 residues. Germline loops: CDR1 MGHRA, CDR2 YSYEKL. For the CDR3, the DNA is TGCGCCAGCAGCCAAGATTTGGGACTAGCGGGGGGGCGGGGTGAGACCCAGTACTTC. This encodes CASSQDLGLAGGRGETQYF.

This clone appeared once. The chain couples TRBV11-3 to TRBJ1-3; the match to TRBD1 covers 7 bases. Germline assignment: CDR1 SGHNT and CDR2 YENEEA. J gave up 4 bases and V 5 bases, and 11 bases lay outside the gene matches. This CDR3 spans 16 amino acids. The CDR3 DNA follows: TGTGCCAGCAGCCCCTTTGGTACAGGGGTAGGAAACACCATATATTTT. Protein sequence: CASSPFGTGVGNTIYF.

The chain combines TRBV4-1 with TRBJ2-2, with D possibly being TRBD1 (5 bases). V was pared by 5 bases and J by 4 bases, with 8 bases between. Germline V gene sequence: CDR1 MGHRA, CDR2 YSYEKL. CDR3 size: 13 residues. CDR3 in amino acids: CASSAQGTGELFF. The CDR3 DNA sequence: TGCGCCAGCAGCGCCCAGGGCACCGGGGAGCTGTTTTTT.

This chain connects TRBV9 to TRBJ1-2; TRBD1 matches 9 bases. This CDR3 region has 15 residues. The V segment lost 3 bases and the J segment 8 bases; nucleotides outside the gene matches: 11. Germline V CDR1 and CDR2: SGDLS, YYNGEE. As DNA, the CDR3 is TGTGCCAGCAGCGAGGGACAGGGTTTACGGGGGGGCTACACCTTC. It is translated as CASSEGQGLRGGYTF.

This clone came up once. The V gene is TRBV4-1, the J gene TRBJ2-7, with 10 nucleotides matching TRBD2. V lost 0 bases to trimming and J lost 3 bases; unmatched junction nucleotides: 2. CDR1 is MGHRA and CDR2 is YSYEKL in the germline V gene. The CDR3 has 15 amino acids. CDR3 region: CASSQDTSGVYEQYF. DNA of the CDR3: TGCGCCAGCAGCCAAGATACTAGCGGGGTCTACGAGCAGTACTTC.

The chain combines TRBV15 with TRBJ2-1; tentative D call: TRBD1 (5 bases). Germline loops: CDR1 LNHNV, CDR2 YYDKDF (reference sequence). This CDR3 has 15 amino acids. Trimming pared 0 bases from V and 7 bases from J, leaving 13 bases between. CDR3 amino acids: CATSRDRAGSNEQFF. CDR3 coding DNA: TGTGCCACCAGCAGAGATAGGGCAGGGTCGAATGAGCAGTTCTTC.

The V gene is TRBV6-5, the J gene TRBJ2-5; D gene ambiguous. The closer fit of TRBJ2-7 to the DNA end suggests the J call may be wrong. Germline-derived CDR1 and CDR2 are MNHEY and SVGAGI. The CDR3 totals 12 residues. The CDR3 sequence: CASSYPGREQYF. The CDR3 DNA sequence: TGTGCCAGCAGTTACCCTGGGCGCGAGCAGTACTTC.

The chain is built from TRBV10-2 and TRBJ1-1; the D is unclear. Germline V gene sequence: CDR1 WSHSY, CDR2 SAAADI. This CDR3 has 14 amino acids. With 0 bases removed from V and 1 base from J, the gap between germline ends came to 6 bases. CDR3 amino acids: CASSESGKNTEAFF. CDR3 coding DNA: TGCGCCAGCAGTGAGTCGGGCAAGAACACTGAAGCTTTCTTT.

The rearrangement links TRBV7-9 to TRBJ1-1; D unclear. Trimming shortened V by 8 bases and J by 3 bases, and 10 bases separated the two germline ends. The CDR3 sequence is 12 residues long. CDR1 and CDR2 from the germline V gene are SEHNR and FQNEAQ (reference sequence). Written as DNA, the CDR3 is TGTGCCAGCCACAGAAAATACACTGAAGCTTTCTTT. The encoded protein is CASHRKYTEAFF.